These 4 T cell receptor beta chains share one sample of origin, sequenced in a study of identical twins. TCRdb reprocessed the 5' RACE reads with MiXCR, giving one entry per CDR3 protein. The top ten clones hold about 0.94% of a sample with under 500,000 distinct CDR3 sequences, roughly an eighth of them seen once. The same specimen was also included in a second study, on yellow fever vaccine responses in identical twins.

The sequenced material came from CD4+ T cells sorted from blood. These receptors all come from a woman aged 18-29 years in good health.

The chain recombines TRBV15 with TRBJ1-2; no definite D call. Germline lookup yields CDR1 LNHNV and CDR2 YYDKDF (reference sequence). CDR3 length: 14 residues. Trimming took 0 bases from V and 1 from J, leaving 6 bases between them. The CDR3 protein is CATSRDRVNYGYTF. As DNA, the CDR3 is TGTGCCACCAGCAGAGATAGGGTTAACTATGGCTACACCTTC.

V and J are TRBV12-3 or TRBV12-4 and TRBJ2-5; 7 bases are a match to TRBD2. The CDR3 has 15 amino acids. The V gene end was trimmed by 0 bases and the J gene end by 5 bases; junction bases not matched to a gene: 6. For the CDR3, the DNA is TGTGCCAGCAGTTTAGCGAGCGGGGCAAAGGAGACCCAGTACTTC. It yields the protein CASSLASGAKETQYF.

The chain links TRBV6-2 or TRBV6-3 to TRBJ2-4; D remains unclear. The CDR3 runs to 13 residues. V shed 6 bases and J shed 6 bases, with 12 bases lying between them. Germline V gene lookup returns CDR1 MNHEY and CDR2 SVGEGT. The CDR3 here is CASRPTITNIQYF. CDR3 nucleotide sequence: TGTGCCAGCAGGCCTACTATTACAAACATTCAGTACTTC.

This chain connects TRBV9 to TRBJ2-5, with 13 bases lining up with TRBD2. CDR1 is SGDLS, CDR2 YYNGEE, per germline. With V trimmed by 4 bases and J by 4 bases, 7 bases remained unmatched. The CDR3 loop spans 16 amino acids. CDR3 amino acids: CASSPQGLAGRETQYF. The DNA of the CDR3 is TGTGCCAGCAGCCCTCAGGGACTAGCGGGGAGAGAGACCCAGTACTTC.